The clone carrying this T cell receptor (beta chain) was counted a few times. PCR involved 60 Vbeta and 13 Jbeta primers. Authors' data handling: In a later analysis, about 9.9 million of approximately 86 million unique beta chains occurred in at least two donors. Libraries were prepared by immunoSEQ multiplex PCR; TCRdb keeps only in-frame clonotypes and omits some of them. The DNA gave D and trimming, while V, J and clone size come from that table. The sample lists about 150,000 clones; roughly 80% were seen once. Healthy bone marrow donors formed the donor group. When sampled, the donors appeared nominally healthy, though they likely had unrecorded immune exposures. The data originate from a study of cytomegalovirus exposure and HLA in healthy donors. Turning to the study itself: Some 90 million unique TCRs from HLA-typed donors were held in an early data release.

V was pared by 5 bases and J by 3 bases, with 23 bases between. Germline V gene sequence: CDR1 SQVTM, CDR2 ANQGSEA. The CDR3 runs 16 residues. The chain has TRBV29-1 and TRBJ2-7, with a possible D match to TRBD1 (6 bases). Specimen: PBMCs. The sequence was obtained from a woman aged 35 to 49 in good health and CMV-seronegative. CDR3 region: CSVQGVPSRGLYEQYF. For the CDR3, the DNA is TGCAGCGTTCAAGGGGTTCCATCCAGGGGCCTCTACGAGCAGTACTTC.